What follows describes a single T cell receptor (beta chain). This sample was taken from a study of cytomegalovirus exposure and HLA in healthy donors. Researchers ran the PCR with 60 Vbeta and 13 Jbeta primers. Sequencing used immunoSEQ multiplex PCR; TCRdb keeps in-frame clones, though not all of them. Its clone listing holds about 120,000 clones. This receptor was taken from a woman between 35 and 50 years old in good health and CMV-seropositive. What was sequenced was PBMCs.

The CDR3 protein is CASSEGQEAYNEQFF. The DNA for the CDR3 is TGTGCCAGCAGTGAGGGACAGGAAGCCTACAATGAGCAGTTCTTC. The rearrangement uses TRBV6-4 and TRBJ2-1; 8 bases map to TRBD1. The CDR3 runs 15 residues. The germline V gene has CDR1 MRHNA and CDR2 SNTAGT. The junction had 3 bases not matched to a gene; V was cut back by 3 bases and J by 2 bases.